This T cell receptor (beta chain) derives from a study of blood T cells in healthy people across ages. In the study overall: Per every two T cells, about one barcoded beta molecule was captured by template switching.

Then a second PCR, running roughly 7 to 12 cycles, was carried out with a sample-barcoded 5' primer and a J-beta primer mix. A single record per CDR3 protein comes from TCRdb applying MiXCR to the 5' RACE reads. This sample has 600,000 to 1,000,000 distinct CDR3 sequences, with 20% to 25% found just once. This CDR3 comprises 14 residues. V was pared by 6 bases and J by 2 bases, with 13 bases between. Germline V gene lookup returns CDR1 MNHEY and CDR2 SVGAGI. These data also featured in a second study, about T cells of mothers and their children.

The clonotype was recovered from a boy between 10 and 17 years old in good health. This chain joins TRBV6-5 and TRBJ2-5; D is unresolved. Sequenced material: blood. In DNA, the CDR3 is TGTGCCAGCAGCCAGTTACGGGTACAAGAGACCCAGTACTTC. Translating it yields CASSQLRVQETQYF.